This is a list of T cell receptor beta chains from one sample in a study of blood T cell repertoires in COVID-19. The table came from immunoSEQ multiplex PCR; TCRdb's copy has only in-frame clones and leaves some out. Of about 310,000 clones listed, over 80% were seen once; the top ten hold around 9%. Sequencing was carried out using PBMCs or T cells enriched from blood (not recorded which). The receptors were sampled from a woman younger than 35 who had recovered from COVID-19. The conserved cysteine and the conserved F or W are not part of the CDR3 here.

j_gene | len | v_gene | CDR3aa
TRBJ1-2 | 13 | TRBV7-2 | ASSSQGQGNYGYT
TRBJ2-7 | 12 | TRBV27 | ASSSKGALYEQY
TRBJ1-4 | 12 | TRBV5-1 | ASSRDTPNEKLF
TRBJ2-7 | 12 | TRBV7-2 | ASSSRTGNYEQY
TRBJ1-5 | 10 | TRBV28 | ASRSSNQPQH
TRBJ1-1 | 11 | TRBV7-2 | ASSFSGSTEAF
TRBJ2-7 | 10 | TRBV6-1 | ASSQTRYEQY
TRBJ2-7 | 12 | TRBV6-2/TRBV6-3 | ASSQGRSTYEQY
TRBJ1-1 | 10 | TRBV29-1 | SVEGTTTEAF
TRBJ1-2 | 12 | TRBV5-1 | ASSFLQGAQGYT
TRBJ1-5 | 10 | TRBV7-2 | ASSSTNQPQH
TRBJ1-1 | 12 | TRBV28 | ASGFQGAGTEAF
TRBJ1-5 | 11 | TRBV10-3 | AISEGGNQPQH
TRBJ1-2 | 11 | TRBV6-5 | ASTRGQGRGYT
TRBJ1-5 | 11 | TRBV6-2/TRBV6-3 | ASSPWRNQPQH
TRBJ1-1 | 12 | TRBV5-4 | ASSLALGTAEAF
TRBJ2-1 | 18 | TRBV19 | ASSLLRGTSGMSSYNEQF